These 17 T cell receptor beta chains came from one sample sequenced in a study of vaccination effects on CD4 cells after COVID-19. Which antigens these TCRs recognize remains unknown. Under the ViraFEST assay, PBMC were stimulated with viral peptide pools so that antigen-specific CD4+ T cells expanded. Sequencing was performed afterwards. CD4+ T cell isolation took place after 10 days of culture. Participants were vaccinated with two doses of either the BNT162b2 or mRNA-1273 vaccine. TCRdb's table, derived via immunoSEQ multiplex PCR, lists solely in-frame clones and lacks some. This table holds around 30,000 clones, approximately 60% found once. Specimen: CD4+ T cells from PBMCs cultured with SARS-CoV-2 spike peptides, collected after COVID-19 vaccination. These TCRs come from a human donor who received a COVID-19 vaccine.

The V call is TRBV13, the J call TRBJ2-7; tentative D call: TRBD2 (6 bases). Germline-derived CDR1 and CDR2 are PRHDT and FYEKMQ (reference sequence). The CDR3 has 13 residues. V was pared by 8 bases and J by 4 bases, with 15 bases between. In DNA form, the CDR3 reads TGTGCCAGCGGTATTTATGGGGGGTACGAGCAGTACTTC. Encoded protein: CASGIYGGYEQYF.

The table lists this clone with a few counts. The rearrangement links TRBV7-8 to TRBJ1-5; D gene uncertain. The CDR3 is 16 residues long. Germline CDR1 reads SGHVS; CDR2 reads FQNEAQ. Trimming removed 5 bases at V and 4 bases at J, with 18 bases between. Written as DNA, the CDR3 is TGTGCCAGCAGCCCAATACCCTCGGGTCCTAATCAGCCCCAGCATTTT. This sequence encodes CASSPIPSGPNQPQHF.

The chain is built from TRBV7-2 and TRBJ2-3; 8 nucleotides line up with TRBD2. The V and J ends lost 3 bases and 1 base, in that order; junction bases with no gene match: 0. Germline V gene sequence: CDR1 SGHTA, CDR2 FQGNSA. The CDR3 is made up of 14 amino acids. CDR3: CASSFSGGTDTQYF. CDR3 nucleotide sequence: TGTGCCAGCAGCTTTAGCGGGGGCACAGATACGCAGTATTTT.

V usage is TRBV11-2 and J usage is TRBJ1-1; 10 positions agree with TRBD1. J was trimmed by 0 bases and V by 6 bases; bases with no gene match: 13. This CDR3 region has 18 residues. Germline values: CDR1 SGHAT, CDR2 FQNNGV. The CDR3 sequence: CASRYLRDRGLMNTEAFF. DNA for the CDR3: TGTGCCAGCAGGTACCTCCGGGACAGGGGACTTATGAACACTGAAGCTTTCTTT.

The chain joins TRBV5-4 to TRBJ2-2, with D possibly being TRBD2 (7 bases). CDR1 is SGHNT, CDR2 YYREEE, per germline (reference sequence). The germline V and J ends were trimmed by 4 bases and 5 bases, with 18 bases remaining between them. The CDR3 is 16 residues long. DNA of the CDR3: TGTGCCAGCAGCGCACCCCCAGGGGAGGGTACCGGGGAGCTGTTTTTT. Its translation: CASSAPPGEGTGELFF.

The chain links TRBV11-2 to TRBJ2-5, with D possibly matching TRBD2 (5 bases). V lost 5 bases and J 0 bases, leaving 13 bases between the germline ends. The CDR3 loop spans 15 amino acids. CDR1 is SGHAT and CDR2 is FQNNGV in the germline V gene. CDR3 bases: TGTGCCAGCAGCCGAGCGGTTTGGTACCAAGAGACCCAGTACTTC. This codes for CASSRAVWYQETQYF.

The V call is TRBV10-1, the J call TRBJ2-1, with TRBD2 as a possible D gene (6 bases). The CDR3 spans 15 residues. V lost 3 bases to trimming and J lost 4 bases, with 13 bases between them. Per germline, CDR1 WNHNN and CDR2 SYGVQD (reference sequence). CDR3 bases: TGCGCCAGCAGTGACGGAGGGACGGAATACAATGAGCAGTTCTTC. As protein: CASSDGGTEYNEQFF.

This chain connects TRBV9 to TRBJ2-7; 8 nucleotides line up with TRBD1. The CDR3 runs 17 residues. Germline values: CDR1 SGDLS, CDR2 YYNGEE. V was clipped by 0 bases and J by 1 base; unmatched bases: 9. This CDR3 is CASSVGPSQGGSYEQYF. The CDR3 coding sequence is TGTGCCAGCAGCGTAGGCCCCTCACAGGGGGGATCCTACGAGCAGTACTTC.

V usage is TRBV5-1 and J usage is TRBJ2-1; D possibly corresponds to TRBD1 (6 bases). This CDR3 is 15 amino acids long. Germline V CDR1 and CDR2: SGHRS, YFSETQ. Trimming took off 3 bases at V and 4 bases at J, with 14 bases between the two ends. The CDR3 sequence: CASSSTGTNYNEQFF. The CDR3 bases are TGCGCCAGCAGCTCTACCGGGACAAATTACAATGAGCAGTTCTTC.

This chain joins TRBV7-9 and TRBJ1-5; no definite D call. Germline values: CDR1 SEHNR, CDR2 FQNEAQ (reference sequence). This CDR3 has 15 residues. V gave up 2 bases and J gave up 5 bases, with 13 bases separating them. The CDR3 here is CASSLNLGSHQPQHF. The DNA of the CDR3 is TGTGCCAGCAGCTTAAATCTGGGCAGCCATCAGCCCCAGCATTTT. Based on the CDR3 plus reference TRBV7-9 and TRBJ1-5, the full variable domain is DTGVSQNPRHKITKRGQNVTFRCDPISEHNRLYWYRQTLGQGPEFLTYFQNEAQLEKSRLLSDRFSAERPKGSFSTLEIQRTEQGDSAMYLCASSLNLGSHQPQHFGDGTRLSIL.

This clone is medium-sized in the sample. V gene TRBV9 combines with J gene TRBJ1-6; D gene uncertain. The CDR3 contains 15 residues. V was clipped by 0 bases and J by 5 bases, with 9 bases between them. The germline CDR1 and CDR2 sequences are SGDLS and YYNGEE. The CDR3 DNA sequence: TGTGCCAGCAGCGTAGCCCAGAATAATAATTCACCCCTCCACTTT. Its translation is CASSVAQNNNSPLHF.

This clone came up a few times. The chain links TRBV3-1 (or the pseudogene TRBV3-2) to TRBJ1-1; possible D gene TRBD1, 6 bases. V was trimmed by 2 bases and J by 0 bases, leaving 7 bases between them. CDR3 length: 14 amino acids. CDR1 LGHDT and CDR2 YNNKEL come from the germline V gene (reference sequence). The CDR3: CASSQQGMNTEAFF. DNA for the CDR3: TGTGCCAGCAGCCAACAGGGGATGAACACTGAAGCTTTCTTT.

V gene TRBV19 combines with J gene TRBJ1-2, with D possibly matching TRBD1 (5 bases). This CDR3 is 16 amino acids long. V lost 5 bases and J lost 2, with 18 bases in between. The germline gives CDR1 LNHDA, CDR2 SQIVND (reference sequence). This chain's CDR3 is CASSPEIGGENYGYTF. The CDR3 bases are TGTGCCAGTAGTCCAGAAATCGGGGGAGAGAACTATGGCTACACCTTC.

This clone appeared once. V and J are TRBV7-2 and TRBJ1-2; TRBD1 matches at 7 bases. This CDR3 region has 15 residues. J was trimmed by 7 bases and V by 1 base; bases with no gene match: 9. Germline V CDR1 and CDR2: SGHTA, FQGNSA. The CDR3: CASSLGRAGGRGYTF. CDR3 DNA sequence: TGTGCCAGCAGCTTAGGTCGGGCAGGGGGACGTGGCTACACCTTC.

This chain joins TRBV3-1 (or the pseudogene TRBV3-2) and TRBJ1-3; a possible D gene is TRBD1 (5 bases). Germline V lookup: CDR1 LGHDT, CDR2 YNNKEL (reference sequence). V dropped 0 bases and J dropped 7 bases, with 16 bases sitting between them. The length of the CDR3 is 16 residues. The CDR3 reads CASSQDFTGVLNTIYF. CDR3 coding DNA: TGTGCCAGCAGCCAAGACTTCACGGGGGTCCTCAACACCATATATTTT.

The rearrangement links TRBV12-2 to TRBJ1-5; the D segment call TRBD1 is taken from the table without a DNA check. TRBV12-2 is a pseudogene. The CDR3 has 20 residues. The CDR3 protein is CASRLVRAGWSKLTYQPQHF. The CDR3, as DNA: TGTGCAAGTCGCTTAGTAAGGGCAGGGTGGTCCAAACTAACATATCAGCCCCAGCATTTT.

The V and J genes are TRBV18 and TRBJ2-6, with 8 bases aligning to TRBD2. The CDR3 has 17 amino acids. Germline loops: CDR1 KGHSH, CDR2 LQKENI. V lost 3 bases to trimming and J lost 4 bases; unmatched junction nucleotides: 8. The CDR3 DNA follows: TGTGCCAGCTCACCCCCGACTAGCGTTTCCGGGGCCAACGTCCTGACTTTC. Translation: CASSPPTSVSGANVLTF.